This TCR beta chain is drawn from a study of T cells expressing NK-cell markers (dated by TCRdb to 2018 to 2021). In the study overall: TCR beta-chain repertoires were profiled in sorted CD3+CD56+NKG2C+, CD3+CD56+NKG2C- and CD3+CD56-NKG2C+ T-cell subsets from several donors. Among the eight sequenced donors, only one was HCMV-seronegative, while the other seven were HCMV-seropositive. The study sequenced eight donors, all healthy volunteers chosen at random: three men and five women. The libraries were sequenced on Illumina HiSeq 2000/2500, MiSeq or NextSeq, producing 2 x 150 bp reads. General findings and caveats noted by the study authors: Whether the expanded NKG2C-expressing T cell clones were specific for HCMV antigens remained unclear. In more than 5 donors, the dominant CD3+CD56+NKG2C+ clonotypes ranked among the top 10 CD8+ clonotypes, making up about 1.0-7.5% of CD8+ T cells. Those dominant clonotypes were again the most abundant among CD3+CD56-NKG2C+ cells in several donors, at roughly 25-60.1%.

The sequencer was an Illumina HiSeq 2000. TCR beta cDNA libraries were made by 5'RACE template switching that added a universal primer site and unique molecular identifiers. cDNA synthesis was primed from the TCR beta constant segment and was followed by two successive PCR amplification steps. The paper's processing steps were these. MIGEC handled demultiplexing of the reads and grouping by UMI, while MiTCR was used to assemble and quantify clonotypes. To remove erroneous sequences, TCR cDNA sequences were retained only when supported by two or more reads. The tcR package was used for downstream repertoire analysis, and clonotypes were matched between fractions using CDR3 nucleotide sequence together with V segment. Antigen specificity was annotated against VDJdb with VDJmatch, allowing one amino acid substitution in CDR3. Based on TCRdb reprocessing of the reads, there is one entry per CDR3 protein sequence, and DNA is missing. The V and J calls, along with clone size, are taken from TCRdb and not from the paper's own processing. This sample's table contains hundreds of thousands of distinct CDR3 sequences. The top ten clonotypes cover around 4% of the sample.

CDR1 SNHLY and CDR2 FYNNEI are derived from the germline V gene. The CDR3 covers 17 residues, taking in both the cysteine and the phenylalanine. DNA is not recorded here. A commercial ELISA kit detecting HCMV-specific IgG in serum was used to determine HCMV serostatus. Peripheral blood mononuclear cells were isolated from blood by Ficoll density gradient centrifugation. Regarding this clonotype: Its antigen specificity is not known.

The sample taken for sequencing was blood T cells: a sorted CD56 or NKG2C T cell subset, CD4+ or CD8+ T cells, or bulk PBMC T cells (not recorded which). The chain is encoded by TRBV2 joined to TRBJ2-7; the D gene TCRdb calls, TRBD2, cannot be checked with no DNA. This receptor was identified in a woman aged 18 to 75 in good health. The CDR3 corresponds to CASSEGLGLAGFYEQYF.